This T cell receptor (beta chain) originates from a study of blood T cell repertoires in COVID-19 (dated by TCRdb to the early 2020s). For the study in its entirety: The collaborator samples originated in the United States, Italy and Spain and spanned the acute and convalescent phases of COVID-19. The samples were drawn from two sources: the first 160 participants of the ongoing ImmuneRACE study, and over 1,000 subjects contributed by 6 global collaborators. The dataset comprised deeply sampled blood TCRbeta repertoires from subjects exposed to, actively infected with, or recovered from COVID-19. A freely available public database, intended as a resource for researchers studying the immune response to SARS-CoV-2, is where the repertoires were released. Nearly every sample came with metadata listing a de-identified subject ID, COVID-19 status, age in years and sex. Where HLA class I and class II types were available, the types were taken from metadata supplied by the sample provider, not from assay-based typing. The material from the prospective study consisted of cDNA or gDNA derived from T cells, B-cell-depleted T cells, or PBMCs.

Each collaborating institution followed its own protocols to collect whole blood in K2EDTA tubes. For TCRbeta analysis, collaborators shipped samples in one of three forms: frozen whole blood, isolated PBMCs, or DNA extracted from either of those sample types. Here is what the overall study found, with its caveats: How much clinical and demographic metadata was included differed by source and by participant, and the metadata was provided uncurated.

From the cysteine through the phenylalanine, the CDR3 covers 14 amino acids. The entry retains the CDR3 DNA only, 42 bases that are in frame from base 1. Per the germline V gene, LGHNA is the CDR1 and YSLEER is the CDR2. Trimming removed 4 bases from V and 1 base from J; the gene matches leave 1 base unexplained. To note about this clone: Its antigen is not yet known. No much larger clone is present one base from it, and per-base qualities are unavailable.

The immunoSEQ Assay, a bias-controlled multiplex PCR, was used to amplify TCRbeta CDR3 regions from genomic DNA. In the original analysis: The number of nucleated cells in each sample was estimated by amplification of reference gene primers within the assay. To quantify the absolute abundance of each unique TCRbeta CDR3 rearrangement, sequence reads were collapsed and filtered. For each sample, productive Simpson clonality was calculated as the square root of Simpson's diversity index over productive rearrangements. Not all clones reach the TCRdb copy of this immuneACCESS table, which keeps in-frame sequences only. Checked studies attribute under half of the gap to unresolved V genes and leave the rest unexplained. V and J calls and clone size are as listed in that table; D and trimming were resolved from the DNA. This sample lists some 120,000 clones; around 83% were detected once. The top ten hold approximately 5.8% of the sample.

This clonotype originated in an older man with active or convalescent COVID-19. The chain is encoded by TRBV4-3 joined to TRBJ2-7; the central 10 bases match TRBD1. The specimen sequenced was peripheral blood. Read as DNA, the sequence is TGCGCCAGCAGCCGGGACAGGGGTTCCTACGAGCAGTACTTC. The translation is CASSRDRGSYEQYF.